This T cell receptor (beta chain) appears in the sequencing data of a study of shared clonotypes between healthy human individuals. Profiled with immunoSEQ multiplex PCR; TCRdb holds only in-frame clones, not every one. The repertoire holds around 940,000 clones, with less than 85% as singletons. Germline lookup yields CDR1 LGHNA and CDR2 YSLEER. This CDR3 region has 15 residues. The trim removed 2 bases at V and 8 bases at J, leaving 4 bases unmatched. The source of this sequence is a man between 18 and 35 years old in good health. Sequences were obtained from memory CD4+ T cells sorted from blood. The subset is: CD45RA-negative fraction. The chain carries TRBV4-3 and TRBJ2-1; 12 bases fit TRBD2. CDR3 coding DNA: TGCGCCAGCAGCCAACTAGCGGGAGGGCCCCATGAGCAGTTCTTC. Translated, it gives CASSQLAGGPHEQFF.